This TCR beta chain stems from a study of cytomegalovirus exposure and HLA in healthy donors. Whole-study context: Clustering assigned approximately 79% of the approximately 430 genotyped donors to the Caucasian-associated ancestry cluster. Study-wide points: Reportedly, a later analysis found an Asian-associated ancestry cluster had fewer N-insertions than the approximately 670-donor mean. A later analysis linked a missense variant in DCLRE1C to the trimming of TCR beta V and J genes. Across all donors, roughly uniform sequencing depth was an assumption of the presence/absence analyses.

The PCR made use of 60 Vbeta and 13 Jbeta primers. TCRdb keeps only in-frame clones here, not all; method: immunoSEQ multiplex PCR. This sample carries 200,000 to 250,000 clones, 70% to 80% of them seen once, and the ten largest clones take approximately 0.22%. Worth noting for this clone: Its antigen is not identified.

CDR3 length equals 12 residues. Trimming cost V 10 bases and J 7 bases; bases outside gene matches: 9. Germline CDR1 is LNHDA and CDR2 is SQIVND (reference sequence). The receptor was derived from a girl under 10 years old in good health and CMV-seronegative. The sequenced material came from PBMCs. V and J are TRBV19 and TRBJ1-2; 7 bases fit TRBD1. CDR3 residues: CAIHRGGRGYTF. CDR3 bases: TGTGCCATTCACAGGGGAGGTCGTGGCTACACCTTC.